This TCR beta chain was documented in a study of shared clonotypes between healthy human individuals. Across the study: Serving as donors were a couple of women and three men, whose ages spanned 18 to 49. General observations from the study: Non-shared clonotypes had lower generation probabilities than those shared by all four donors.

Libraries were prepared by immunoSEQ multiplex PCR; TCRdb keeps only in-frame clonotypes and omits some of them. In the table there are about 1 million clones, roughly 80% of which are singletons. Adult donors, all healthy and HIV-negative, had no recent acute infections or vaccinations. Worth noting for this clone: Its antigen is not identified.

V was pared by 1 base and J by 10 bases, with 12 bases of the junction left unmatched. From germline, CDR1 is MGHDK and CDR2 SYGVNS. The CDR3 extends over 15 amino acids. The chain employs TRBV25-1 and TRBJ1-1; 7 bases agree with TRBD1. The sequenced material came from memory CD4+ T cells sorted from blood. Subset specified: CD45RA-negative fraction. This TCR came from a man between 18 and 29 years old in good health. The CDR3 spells CASSELSGQGGAAFF. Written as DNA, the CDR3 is TGTGCCAGCAGTGAATTAAGCGGTCAGGGGGGTGCAGCTTTCTTT.